The subject of this entry is one TCR beta chain. Its antigen is not known. The source of the sample is a study of response to subunit inactivated influenza vaccine. MiXCR was run by TCRdb on the RT-PCR reads, yielding one entry per CDR3 protein. The table lists under 750,000 distinct CDR3 sequences, about 10% of them singletons. Overall study findings and caveats: Authors suggested that a seasonal influenza vaccination recruits few new T cells each time.

The CDR3 has 13 amino acids. V shed 3 bases, J shed 8 bases, and the junction held 4 bases outside the gene matches. V gene TRBV12-3 or TRBV12-4 combines with J gene TRBJ2-1; 7 bases are a match to TRBD1. The TCR was taken from a man in his forties or fifties who received an inactivated influenza vaccine. The source was PBMCs from blood, collected on the day of vaccination. CDR3 sequence: CASSFTQGDEQFF. The CDR3 DNA is TGTGCCAGCAGTTTTACTCAGGGGGATGAGCAGTTCTTC.